These T cell receptor beta chains were read from a single sample in a study of technical replicates of blood from four donors. The repertoire was sequenced with immunoSEQ multiplex PCR; TCRdb's copy has only in-frame clones and lacks some. Seen here are under 95,000 clones, approximately 94% observed once, and the top ten hold 0.25%. The sequencing sample was made of T cells isolated from PBMCs. The receptors here all came from a human donor in good health. The CDR3 runs from the conserved cysteine through the conserved F or W. A D gene is named only where the DNA matches it firmly. Clone sizes are given selectively: once, few, many, or a class where the clone is expanded.

j_gene: TRBJ2-3
d_gene: TRBD2
v_gene: TRBV10-3
abundance: -
CDR3aa: CAISQTSGGTDTQYF
CDR3nt: TGTGCCATCAGCCAGACTAGCGGGGGAACTGATACGCAGTATTTT

j_gene: TRBJ1-3
d_gene: -
v_gene: TRBV6-1
abundance: -
CDR3aa: CASSEGWGRRSSGNTIYF
CDR3nt: TGTGCCAGCAGTGAAGGCTGGGGCAGGCGCTCCTCTGGAAACACCATATATTTT

j_gene: TRBJ2-5
d_gene: -
v_gene: TRBV25-1
abundance: few
CDR3aa: CASSELRKETQYF
CDR3nt: TGTGCCAGCAGTGAACTCAGAAAAGAGACCCAGTACTTC

j_gene: TRBJ2-6
d_gene: TRBD1
v_gene: TRBV4-1
abundance: -
CDR3aa: CASSHPMGTGSSGANVLTF
CDR3nt: TGCGCCAGCAGCCATCCGATGGGGACAGGTAGCTCTGGGGCCAACGTCCTGACTTTC

j_gene: TRBJ1-5
d_gene: TRBD1
v_gene: TRBV19
abundance: -
CDR3aa: CASSAQGAGSNQPQHF
CDR3nt: TGTGCCAGTAGCGCTCAGGGGGCAGGGAGCAATCAGCCCCAGCATTTT

j_gene: TRBJ2-1
d_gene: TRBD2
v_gene: TRBV10-1
abundance: -
CDR3aa: CASRKTSRDEQFF
CDR3nt: TGCGCCAGCAGAAAGACTAGCCGGGACGAGCAGTTCTTC

j_gene: TRBJ1-4
d_gene: -
v_gene: TRBV30
abundance: -
CDR3aa: CAWSVLGEEDEKLFF
CDR3nt: TGTGCCTGGAGTGTACTAGGGGAGGAGGATGAAAAACTGTTTTTT

j_gene: TRBJ2-2
d_gene: TRBD2
v_gene: TRBV7-9
abundance: -
CDR3aa: CASSPLKPTSGRPTGELFF
CDR3nt: TGTGCCAGCAGCCCCTTAAAACCGACTAGCGGGAGACCGACCGGGGAGCTGTTTTTT

j_gene: TRBJ1-1
d_gene: -
v_gene: TRBV5-1
abundance: -
CDR3aa: CASRPGATHTEAFF
CDR3nt: TGCGCCAGCAGACCAGGGGCCACCCACACTGAAGCTTTCTTT

j_gene: TRBJ2-1
d_gene: -
v_gene: TRBV7-6
abundance: -
CDR3aa: CASSFSLSHNEQFF
CDR3nt: TGTGCCAGCAGCTTTTCCCTCTCCCACAATGAGCAGTTCTTC

j_gene: TRBJ2-7
d_gene: TRBD1
v_gene: TRBV5-4
abundance: few
CDR3aa: CASTRQGTHEQYF
CDR3nt: TGTGCCAGCACCCGACAGGGAACCCACGAGCAGTACTTC

j_gene: TRBJ2-7
d_gene: TRBD2
v_gene: TRBV28
abundance: once
CDR3aa: CASSFPTETSASFGYEQYF
CDR3nt: TGTGCCAGCAGTTTCCCCACCGAAACTAGCGCTTCGTTTGGCTACGAGCAGTACTTC

j_gene: TRBJ1-1
d_gene: -
v_gene: TRBV27
abundance: -
CDR3aa: CASSLRGAISMGMNTEAFF
CDR3nt: TGTGCCAGCAGTTTAAGGGGCGCAATCTCCATGGGCATGAACACTGAAGCTTTCTTT

j_gene: TRBJ2-7
d_gene: -
v_gene: TRBV7-3
abundance: -
CDR3aa: CASSLGDRPSEQYF
CDR3nt: TGTGCCAGCAGCTTGGGCGACAGGCCATCCGAGCAGTACTTC

j_gene: TRBJ2-7
d_gene: TRBD1
v_gene: TRBV29-1
abundance: -
CDR3aa: CSVVIPGQVTYEQYF
CDR3nt: TGCAGCGTTGTTATCCCGGGACAGGTAACCTACGAGCAGTACTTC